The present entry profiles one T cell receptor (beta chain) with its context. No cognate antigen has been identified for it. No much larger clonotype is one base removed from it; base qualities were not supplied. This entry comes from a study of OX40 agonist ivuxolimab in advanced cancers. Study-wide context: The costimulatory receptor OX40 (CD134) was targeted by ivuxolimab, a fully human IgG2 agonistic monoclonal antibody. Intravenous ivuxolimab was administered to patients every 2 weeks at six dose levels: 0.01, 0.1, 0.3, 1.5, 3 and 10 mg/kg. Among the roughly 52 dose-escalation patients, approximately 20 had hepatocellular carcinoma, about 15 melanoma, 9 renal cell carcinoma and 9 head and neck cancer. The dose-escalation cohort was 82.7% male with a mean age of about 60 years, ranging from roughly 23 to 90. Prior anti-PD-1, anti-PD-L1 or anti-CTLA-4 therapy was permitted, and checkpoint inhibitors had been received by about 36% of dose-escalation patients. Partial responses occurred in three dose-escalation patients: two with cutaneous melanoma and one with hepatocellular carcinoma. Peripheral TCRbeta sequencing aimed to test whether ivuxolimab altered TCR sequence diversity and caused clonal T-cell expansion. The paper covers the monotherapy dose-escalation part of the phase I ivuxolimab trial, which included N of about 50 patients. Here is what the overall study found, with its caveats: Antigen specificity was not determined for the clonally expanded peripheral T cells. After ivuxolimab, expanded clones were on average more numerous among CD8+ T cells than among CD4+ T cells. In the 0.1-3.0 mg/kg groups, partial responders were among the patients with the lowest normalized peripheral clonal expansion, particularly in CD8+ T cells. Low levels of normalized T-cell clonal expansion were also shown by some nonresponding patients. At doses of 0.1 to 3.0 mg/kg, clonal expansion of both CD4+ and CD8+ T cells in blood was seen between baseline and week 6.

For sequencing of the TCRbeta CDR3 region, genomic DNA was extracted from the sorted cells. The immunoSEQ Assay was used for sequencing of TCRbeta CDR3 regions. TCRdb retrieved this table from immuneACCESS and kept in-frame rearrangements only. Not all clones are present; in checked studies, unresolved V genes account for under half, and no reason is known for the remainder. The sample data list tens of thousands of clones, and about 81% of these were observed just once. Around 7% of the sample lies in the top ten. Patients with autoimmune disease history or receiving systemic immunosuppression were excluded from the trial. In every dose cohort, peripheral blood was drawn for TCR sequencing at baseline, cycle 4 day 1, and cycle 7 day 1. Samples came from an open-label, multicenter, first-in-human phase I dose-escalation trial of ivuxolimab. Adults with locally advanced or metastatic melanoma, renal cell, hepatocellular, or head and neck squamous cell carcinoma were enrolled in the trial. Before TCR sequencing, CD4+ T cells and CD8+ T cells from peripheral blood were sorted into separate populations.

The origin of this receptor is an adult with an advanced solid tumor such as melanoma, head and neck, liver or kidney cancer. The sequencing here drew on CD4+ or CD8+ T cells sorted from blood, taken in a trial of the OX40 agonist ivuxolimab.

The CDR3 in this case is CAIRVPANYGYTF. The DNA sequence follows: TGTGCCATCAGAGTTCCAGCTAACTATGGCTACACCTTC. The rearrangement combines TRBV10-3 with TRBJ1-2, with no confident D gene call. Spanning cysteine to phenylalanine, the CDR3 consists of 13 amino acids. The CDR3 DNA has 39 bases and is translated from base 1. Trimming removed 6 bases from V and 0 bases from J, leaving 8 bases between the germline ends. The CDR1 and CDR2 encoded by the germline V gene are ENHRY and SYGVKD.